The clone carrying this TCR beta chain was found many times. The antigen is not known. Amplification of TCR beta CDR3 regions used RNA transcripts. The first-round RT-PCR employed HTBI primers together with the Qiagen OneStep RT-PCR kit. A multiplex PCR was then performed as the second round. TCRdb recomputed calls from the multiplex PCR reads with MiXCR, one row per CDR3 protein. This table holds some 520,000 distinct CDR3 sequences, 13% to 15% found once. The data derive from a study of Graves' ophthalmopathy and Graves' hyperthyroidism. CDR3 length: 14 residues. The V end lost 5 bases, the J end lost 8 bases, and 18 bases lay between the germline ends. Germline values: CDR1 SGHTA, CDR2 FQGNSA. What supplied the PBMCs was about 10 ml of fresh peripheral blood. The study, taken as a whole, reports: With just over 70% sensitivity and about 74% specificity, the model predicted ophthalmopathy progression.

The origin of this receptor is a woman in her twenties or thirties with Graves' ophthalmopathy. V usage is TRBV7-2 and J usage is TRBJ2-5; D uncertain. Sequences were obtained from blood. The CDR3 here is CASSRLSVGVTQYF. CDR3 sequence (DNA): TGTGCCAGCAGCAGATTATCGGTCGGCGTTACCCAGTACTTC.